The 24 T cell receptor beta chains below come from one sample, sequenced in a study of T cells after yellow fever vaccination. A single record per CDR3 protein comes from TCRdb applying MiXCR to the 5' RACE reads. The table includes 120,000 or so distinct CDR3 sequences, 7.5% to 10% detected once. This specimen consisted of CD8+ T cells sorted from PBMCs, obtained on the day of the yellow fever booster vaccination. These receptors all come from a man younger than 35 who received the YFV17D yellow fever vaccine.

The gene calls are TRBV6-5 and TRBJ2-3; D may correspond to TRBD1 or TRBD2 (6 bases each). Trimming pared 7 bases from V and 4 bases from J, leaving 12 bases between. The germline gives CDR1 MNHEY, CDR2 SVGAGI. This CDR3 region has 13 residues. Written as DNA, the CDR3 is TGTGCCAGCAAAAGGGGGGAAGCAGATACGCAGTATTTT. This gives the protein CASKRGEADTQYF.

This clonotype appeared many times. This chain links TRBV4-3 with TRBJ2-1, with D uncertain. The germline CDR1 and CDR2 sequences are LGHNA and YSLEER. V was pared by 1 base and J by 7 bases, with 14 bases between. CDR3 length equals 15 residues. CDR3 region: CASSQGAQPRNEQFF. The CDR3 coding sequence is TGCGCCAGCAGCCAAGGGGCCCAACCTCGGAATGAGCAGTTCTTC.

The chain recombines TRBV20-1 with TRBJ2-5; D is possibly TRBD2 (6 bases). This CDR3 region has 12 residues. V was clipped by 5 bases and J by 5 bases, with 12 bases between them. Germline lookup yields CDR1 DFQATT and CDR2 SNEGSKA (reference sequence). The CDR3 is CSAQKAGETQYF. CDR3 DNA: TGCAGTGCTCAGAAGGCGGGGGAGACCCAGTACTTC.

This chain connects TRBV20-1 to TRBJ2-5, with 8 bases aligning to TRBD2. The CDR3 spans 17 residues. After removal of 0 bases from V and 2 bases from J, the junction contained 11 bases not matched to a gene. CDR1 DFQATT and CDR2 SNEGSKA come from the germline V gene (reference sequence). CDR3 residues: CSARDPRGGLFQETQYF. The CDR3 DNA reads as TGCAGTGCTAGAGATCCCCGGGGGGGGCTCTTTCAAGAGACCCAGTACTTC.

Ten or more counts support this clonotype. The J gene is TRBJ1-5, the V gene TRBV7-8; possible D gene TRBD1, 6 bases. Trimming shortened V by 5 bases and J by 3 bases, and 11 bases separated the two germline ends. CDR3 size: 14 residues. The germline V gene has CDR1 SGHVS and CDR2 FQNEAQ. The CDR3 nucleotides are TGTGCCAGCAGCCTACAGGGCGACAATCAGCCCCAGCATTTT. It translates to CASSLQGDNQPQHF.

J is TRBJ2-1 and V is TRBV27; no clear D gene. Per germline, CDR1 MNHEY and CDR2 SMNVEV (reference sequence). Deletions cut 1 base from V and 6 bases from J, with 16 bases between. CDR3 size: 16 residues. The CDR3 here is CASSLLKNAVSNEQFF. As DNA, the CDR3 is TGTGCCAGCAGTTTATTAAAAAACGCCGTTTCCAATGAGCAGTTCTTC.

The rearrangement uses TRBV7-6 and TRBJ2-7; 8 nucleotides line up with TRBD2. Unmatched junction bases numbered 3, after V lost 2 bases and J lost 0 bases. The CDR3 consists of 15 residues. Germline V lookup: CDR1 SGHVS, CDR2 FNYEAQ. This CDR3 is CASSLFRGGSYEQYF. CDR3 DNA: TGTGCCAGCAGCTTATTTCGGGGGGGCTCCTACGAGCAGTACTTC.

This clonotype was detected only a few times. V is TRBV5-6 and J is TRBJ2-7; D ambiguous. The CDR3 covers 16 residues. The V gene's germline CDR1 is SGHDT and CDR2 YYEEEE. V lost 0 bases, J lost 2 bases, and 15 bases lay in between. CDR3 bases: TGTGCCAGCAGCTTGGAAAGTTCAAACCTGGCCTACGAGCAGTACTTC. Its protein is CASSLESSNLAYEQYF.

This clonotype was seen a few times. The chain has TRBV15 and TRBJ2-6; D uncertain. Germline loops: CDR1 LNHNV, CDR2 YYDKDF (reference sequence). V was clipped by 0 bases and J by 1 base, with 13 bases between them. The CDR3 is 18 amino acids. The CDR3 protein is CATSRERVLRSGANVLTF. In DNA form, the CDR3 reads TGTGCCACCAGCAGAGAGAGAGTCTTAAGGTCTGGGGCCAACGTCCTGACTTTC.

Here the CDR3 DNA reads TGTGCCAGCAGCTCCGGGACAAGCTCAGAGACCCAGTACTTC. This codes for CASSSGTSSETQYF. The chain combines TRBV7-9 with TRBJ2-5; the D gene is possibly TRBD1 (6 bases). Germline V CDR1 and CDR2: SEHNR, FQNEAQ (reference sequence). The CDR3 extends over 14 amino acids. Trimming cost V 4 bases and J 4 bases, with 13 bases left between them.

This clonotype was detected ten times or more. At one end the junction does not follow the germline gene, possibly because of a read error. V gene TRBV7-6 combines with J gene TRBJ1-5; tentatively, D is TRBD1 (5 bases). This CDR3 comprises 15 residues. CDR1 and CDR2 from the germline V gene are SGHVS and FNYEAQ. The CDR3: CASTLGRVSNQPQHF. The CDR3 nucleotides are TGTGCCAGCACCTTAGGCAGGGTTAGCAATCAGCCCCAGCATTTT.

This clonotype was counted only a few times. This rearrangement joins TRBV7-2 to TRBJ2-1; 8 nucleotides match TRBD1. The CDR3 spans 12 residues. With V trimmed by 4 bases and J by 14 bases, 7 bases remained unmatched. The germline CDR1 and CDR2 sequences are SGHTA and FQGNSA. The CDR3, as DNA: TGTGCCAGCAGCTACCTGACAGGGGAGAAGTTCTTC. This gives the protein CASSYLTGEKFF.

This clonotype was detected ten times or more. The chain has TRBV6-5 and TRBJ2-6; D may be TRBD1 or TRBD2 (6 bases each). Germline CDR1 and CDR2: MNHEY and SVGAGI. V was trimmed by 8 bases and J by 0 bases, leaving 11 bases between them. The CDR3 is 15 amino acids. The CDR3: CASGGGGSGANVLTF. The CDR3 DNA follows: TGTGCCAGCGGTGGAGGGGGCTCTGGGGCCAACGTCCTGACTTTC.

V usage is TRBV6-5 and J usage is TRBJ1-2; no definite D call. This CDR3 has 14 amino acids. CDR1 MNHEY and CDR2 SVGAGI come from the germline V gene. V was clipped by 5 bases and J by 8 bases, with 18 bases between them. The CDR3 is CASSTAIEAWGYTF. In DNA, the CDR3 is TGTGCCAGCAGTACCGCCATTGAGGCCTGGGGCTACACCTTC.

V and J are TRBV9 and TRBJ2-3; D perhaps matches TRBD2 (7 bases). The CDR3 length is 15 residues. The ends were cut back, 4 bases at V and 4 bases at J, with 16 bases in the middle. Germline CDR1 reads SGDLS; CDR2 reads YYNGEE. CDR3 protein: CASSPEGGLADTQYF. CDR3 coding DNA: TGTGCCAGCAGCCCCGAGGGGGGGCTAGCAGATACGCAGTATTTT.

This clonotype was seen many times. The chain has TRBV20-1 and TRBJ2-7; 8 nucleotides agree with TRBD2. J gave up 1 base and V 5 bases, and 1 base lay outside the gene matches. The CDR3 is 12 residues long. The germline V gene has CDR1 DFQATT and CDR2 SNEGSKA (reference sequence). The CDR3 reads CSARGGSYEQYF. Written as DNA, the CDR3 is TGCAGTGCTCGGGGGGGGTCCTACGAGCAGTACTTC.

The gene calls are TRBV5-6 and TRBJ2-3; D not resolved. Germline CDR1 reads SGHDT; CDR2 reads YYEEEE. V was cut by 1 base and J by 5 bases, with 14 bases left in between. This CDR3 has 15 residues. The CDR3, as DNA: TGTGCCAGCAGCTTGAGGGCTTCATGGGGAGATACGCAGTATTTT. It codes for CASSLRASWGDTQYF.

This clonotype has a handful of counts. J is TRBJ2-5 and V is TRBV7-6; 8 bases agree with TRBD2. The J segment lost 4 bases and the V segment lost 5 bases, leaving 6 bases of the junction unmatched. Germline values: CDR1 SGHVS, CDR2 FNYEAQ. The CDR3 is 14 residues long. This chain's CDR3 is CASSRAGGGETQYF. In DNA, the CDR3 is TGTGCCAGCAGCCGTGCGGGGGGCGGAGAGACCCAGTACTTC.

This clonotype showed up just a few times. This chain uses TRBV10-3 with TRBJ2-1; D gene unclear. Trimming removed 10 bases from V and 1 base from J, with 8 bases in between. The CDR3 length is 12 residues. CDR1 and CDR2 (germline): ENHRY, SYGVKD. The chain's CDR3 is CATLQSYNEQFF. The CDR3, as DNA: TGTGCCACACTCCAGTCCTACAATGAGCAGTTCTTC.

This clonotype was recorded a few times. V usage is TRBV5-4 and J usage is TRBJ2-1, with D perhaps assigned TRBD1 or TRBD2 (6 bases each). The V and J ends lost 3 bases and 8 bases respectively, with 15 bases between them. The CDR3 consists of 14 residues. Germline V lookup: CDR1 SGHNT, CDR2 YYREEE (reference sequence). The CDR3 DNA reads TGTGCCAGCAGCTCGGGGGCGCGGGCCGATGAGCAGTTCTTC. Its translation: CASSSGARADEQFF.

This clonotype was seen repeatedly, ten times or more. The V gene is TRBV3-1, the J gene TRBJ2-3; D possibly corresponds to TRBD1 (5 bases). CDR3 size: 16 residues. Trimming took 4 bases from V and 2 from J, leaving 16 bases between them. Germline CDR1 and CDR2: LGHDT and YNNKEL (reference sequence). CDR3 in amino acids: CASSLSSGINTDTQYF. CDR3 nucleotides: TGTGCCAGCAGCCTTTCTTCAGGGATCAACACAGATACGCAGTATTTT.

V gene TRBV12-3 or TRBV12-4 combines with J gene TRBJ1-3; D not resolved. The CDR3 loop spans 17 amino acids. V was clipped by 0 bases and J by 0 bases, with 12 bases between them. The CDR3: CASSLAESRLSGNTIYF. CDR3 bases: TGTGCCAGCAGTTTAGCGGAATCACGGCTCTCTGGAAACACCATATATTTT.

V and J are TRBV29-1 and TRBJ2-3; TRBD2 agrees at 9 bases. J lost 4 bases, V lost 8 bases, and 7 bases had no gene match. CDR1 is SQVTM and CDR2 is ANQGSEA in the germline V gene. The CDR3 length is 13 residues. The CDR3 DNA follows: TGCAGCTCTCGCGGGGGGGCCGCAGATACGCAGTATTTT. It translates to CSSRGGAADTQYF.

This clonotype occurred many times. The chain joins TRBV4-3 to TRBJ2-7; 7 positions agree with TRBD2. The CDR3 runs to 15 residues. Trimming removed 0 bases from V and 0 bases from J; junction bases left unmatched: 2. CDR1 LGHNA and CDR2 YSLEER come from the germline V gene. CDR3 sequence: CASSQDLAASYEQYF. CDR3 in DNA: TGCGCCAGCAGCCAAGACCTAGCGGCCTCCTACGAGCAGTACTTC.